These T cell receptor beta chains were read from a single sample in a study of T cell repertoires in cytomegalovirus infection. TCRdb reanalysed the reads using MiXCR and keeps one entry per CDR3 protein. The data hold some 600,000 distinct CDR3 sequences, with about 24% observed a single time. Sequencing was done on a sample of CD8+ T cells from PBMCs. Receptors originate from a human donor in good health (CMV status not recorded). Some clones in this sample may be carry-over from other donors' samples. Each CDR3 is given with its conserved first and last residue. The D gene is left open where the match is weak. For some rows the clone size is stated as once, few or many, or as a class when expanded; others skip it.

cdr3_aa | cdr3_nt | v_call | clone_size | d_call | j_call
CASSLNSLAGVEETQYF | TGTGCCAGCAGCTTAAACTCCCTAGCGGGGGTAGAAGAGACCCAGTACTTC | TRBV7-8 | - | TRBD2 | TRBJ2-5
CASSPTEAFF | TGTGCCAGCAGCCCGACTGAAGCTTTCTTT | TRBV11-2 | few | - | TRBJ1-1
CASSYSRLTGATRTDTQYF | TGTGCCAGCAGTTACTCGAGACTTACGGGGGCGACCCGCACAGATACGCAGTATTTT | TRBV6-2/TRBV6-3 | many | - | TRBJ2-3
CASRWGGSDTQYF | TGTGCCAGCAGGTGGGGGGGGTCAGATACGCAGTATTTT | TRBV2 | - | TRBD2 | TRBJ2-3
CASSDRLAGGPGNEQFF | TGTGCCAGCAGTGACAGACTAGCGGGGGGTCCCGGAAATGAGCAGTTCTTC | TRBV6-4 | few | TRBD2 | TRBJ2-1
CSATPTYTGELFF | TGCAGTGCTACTCCCACCTACACCGGGGAGCTGTTTTTT | TRBV20-1 | - | - | TRBJ2-2
CSVLRERTEAFF | TGCAGCGTCCTCAGGGAACGGACTGAAGCTTTCTTT | TRBV29-1 | - | - | TRBJ1-1
CATLPGQGPYEQYF | TGTGCCACCCTCCCCGGACAGGGCCCCTACGAGCAGTACTTC | TRBV2 | - | TRBD1 | TRBJ2-7
CASRTGFLGQYF | TGTGCCAGCAGAACAGGGTTTTTAGGGCAGTATTTT | TRBV2 | few | - | TRBJ2-3
CSAPLSSGGGNEQFF | TGCAGTGCTCCTCTCTCTAGCGGGGGGGGGAATGAGCAGTTCTTC | TRBV20-1 | - | TRBD2 | TRBJ2-1
CASSPGSNTEAFF | TGTGCCAGCTCACCAGGATCTAACACTGAAGCTTTCTTT | TRBV18 | - | - | TRBJ1-1
CASSLQGVYLTDTQYF | TGTGCCAGCAGTTTACAGGGGGTGTACCTCACAGATACGCAGTATTTT | TRBV28 | - | TRBD1 | TRBJ2-3
CASTEGQGAAYEQYF | TGTGCCAGCACCGAGGGCCAGGGAGCCGCCTACGAGCAGTACTTC | TRBV7-8 | many | - | TRBJ2-7
CASSYSALALHNEQFF | TGTGCCAGCAGTTACTCCGCACTAGCTCTTCACAATGAGCAGTTCTTC | TRBV6-2/TRBV6-3 | - | - | TRBJ2-1
CASSQERHDEGYTF | TGCGCCAGCAGCCAAGAGAGGCACGACGAGGGCTACACCTTC | TRBV4-1 | - | - | TRBJ1-2
CASSYSREKGGTSGASSTDTQYF | TGTGCCAGCAGTTACTCGCGGGAAAAGGGGGGGACTAGCGGGGCTTCTAGCACAGATACGCAGTATTTT | TRBV6-2/TRBV6-3 | few | TRBD2 | TRBJ2-3
CASSPLPRNTEAFF | TGTGCCAGCAGCCCCCTTCCCAGGAACACTGAAGCTTTCTTT | TRBV7-8 | many | - | TRBJ1-1
CSALGTENQPQHF | TGCAGTGCGCTCGGGACGGAGAATCAGCCCCAGCATTTT | TRBV20-1 | - | - | TRBJ1-5
CASSLAWQGEMNTEAFF | TGTGCCAGCAGCTTAGCATGGCAGGGGGAGATGAACACTGAAGCTTTCTTT | TRBV7-6 | few | TRBD1 | TRBJ1-1
CASSVRGLDSPLHF | TGTGCCAGCAGCGTAAGGGGGTTGGATTCACCCCTCCACTTT | TRBV7-2 | many | - | TRBJ1-6
CASSLQTNSYNEQFF | TGTGCCAGCAGCCTCCAGACAAACTCCTACAATGAGCAGTTCTTC | TRBV7-6 | - | - | TRBJ2-1
CSVEDHRGPYTDTQYF | TGCAGCGTTGAAGATCATCGGGGACCATACACAGATACGCAGTATTTT | TRBV29-1 | few | - | TRBJ2-3
CASSQIGLSISYNEQFF | TGTGCCAGCAGTCAAATCGGACTATCGATCTCCTACAATGAGCAGTTCTTC | TRBV6-1 | many | - | TRBJ2-1
CASSLARGRYNEQFF | TGTGCCAGCAGCTTAGCACGTGGCAGATACAATGAGCAGTTCTTC | TRBV7-2 | many | - | TRBJ2-1
CASSDVFGVSEAFF | TGTGCCAGCAGTGATGTCTTTGGGGTCTCTGAAGCTTTCTTT | TRBV6-4 | - | - | TRBJ1-1
CAISDRNSPPQGGYTF | TGTGCCATCAGTGATCGGAACAGCCCTCCCCAAGGCGGCTACACCTTC | TRBV10-3 | - | - | TRBJ1-2
CAISESALTSPNEKLFF | TGTGCCATCAGTGAGTCAGCCCTGACATCGCCGAATGAAAAACTGTTTTTT | TRBV10-3 | - | - | TRBJ1-4
CASSLAFRGPSRELFF | TGTGCCAGCAGCTTAGCTTTTCGGGGTCCCTCCCGGGAGCTGTTTTTT | TRBV7-8 | many | - | TRBJ2-2
CASTQTSGKDTQYF | TGTGCCAGCACCCAGACTAGCGGCAAAGATACGCAGTATTTT | TRBV7-2 | many | TRBD2 | TRBJ2-3
CSARDQTGGHEQFF | TGCAGTGCTAGAGATCAAACGGGGGGCCATGAGCAGTTCTTC | TRBV20-1 | - | - | TRBJ2-1
CAISDSAGFVQPQHF | TGTGCCATCAGTGATTCGGCGGGGTTCGTTCAGCCCCAGCATTTT | TRBV10-3 | many | - | TRBJ1-5
CASAKDRGSRDTQYF | TGTGCTAGTGCTAAGGACAGGGGGTCAAGAGATACGCAGTATTTT | TRBV12-5 | - | TRBD1 | TRBJ2-3
CASSFGDPGTEAFF | TGTGCCAGCAGCTTTGGGGATCCAGGGACTGAAGCTTTCTTT | TRBV7-2 | - | - | TRBJ1-1
CASRLRPIVDEQYF | TGTGCCAGCAGACTCCGGCCGATAGTCGACGAGCAGTACTTC | TRBV6-5 | - | - | TRBJ2-7
CASSYSWAGGIQETQYF | TGTGCCAGCAGTTACTCGTGGGCGGGGGGAATCCAAGAGACCCAGTACTTC | TRBV6-5 | - | TRBD2 | TRBJ2-5
CASSAPNRLLSF | TGTGCCAGCAGTGCCCCGAACAGGCTACTATCTTTT | TRBV12-3/TRBV12-4 | few | - | TRBJ1-4
CASSLHVRSSYNEQFF | TGTGCCAGCAGTCTTCACGTCAGGAGCTCCTACAATGAGCAGTTCTTC | TRBV12-3/TRBV12-4 | many | - | TRBJ2-1
CSAGGGGESYNEQFF | TGCAGCGCCGGTGGGGGCGGGGAAAGCTACAATGAGCAGTTCTTC | TRBV29-1 | - | - | TRBJ2-1
CSSTKAFNGYTF | TGCAGCTCAACGAAGGCCTTTAATGGCTACACCTTC | TRBV20-1 | few | - | TRBJ1-2
CASSSQQRWPQHF | TGTGCCAGCAGCTCCCAACAGCGTTGGCCCCAGCATTTT | TRBV5-6 | - | - | TRBJ1-5
CASRDRQGGNQPQHF | TGTGCCAGCAGAGATCGACAGGGAGGCAATCAGCCCCAGCATTTT | TRBV5-5 | - | TRBD1 | TRBJ1-5
CVSSPDLYQETQYF | TGTGTCAGCAGTCCCGACTTGTACCAAGAGACCCAGTACTTC | TRBV28 | - | - | TRBJ2-5
CASSYDRGSYNEQFF | TGTGCCAGCAGTTACGACAGGGGCTCCTACAATGAGCAGTTCTTC | TRBV6-2/TRBV6-3 | - | TRBD1 | TRBJ2-1
CASSLYRGPTKNIQYF | TGTGCCAGCAGTTTATACAGGGGGCCCACCAAAAACATTCAGTACTTC | TRBV28 | - | TRBD1 | TRBJ2-4
CASSYYGTNTEAFF | TGTGCCAGCAGTTATTACGGGACTAACACTGAAGCTTTCTTT | TRBV6-5 | - | - | TRBJ1-1